This T cell receptor (beta chain) came from a study of T cell responses to AZD1222 COVID-19 vaccine (dated by TCRdb to 2020 to 2022). Notes on the research overall: Because spike-specific TCR depth and breadth did not differ between the two schedules, AZD1222 recipients who got a second dose at roughly 4 weeks were pooled with those who got a second dose at roughly 12 weeks. A total of 230 or so trial participants underwent TCR sequencing, of whom some 210 received two doses of AZD1222 and some 26 received two doses of the MenACWY control vaccine. Trial participants were enrolled into age subgroups of 18-55, 56-69 and 70-plus years, which contained approximately 150, 28 and 58 TCR-sequenced participants, respectively.

Paper-wide results and their limitations: Only a handful of AZD1222 recipients were SARS-CoV-2 seropositive at baseline, limiting conclusions about previously exposed vaccinees. In the small 56-69-year group, the increase in depth fell short of significance, most likely because of low power. Nearly half of unique spike-specific TCRs reportedly recognized epitopes outside regions mutated in the B.1.351 and B.1.1.7 variants. The whole spike protein was spanned by vaccine-associated CD4 TCRs, and dominant responses were seen in regions 160-218 and 743-854. Most participants were white British and females outnumbered males, and the authors suggested that clonal diversity may have been underestimated. Spike-specific TCR breadth and depth rose significantly after two AZD1222 doses compared with day 0 and with MenACWY recipients. Because no samples from the day 14 peak response were available, repertoires could be characterized only after the peak T cell response.

The CDR3 regions of human TCRbeta chains were analyzed by immunosequencing. The original methods were these. Repertoire TCRs were matched against a reference library of SARS-CoV-2-specific TCRs generated with the MIRA antigen-specificity platform. Breadth meant the fraction of unique TCRs that were SARS-CoV-2-associated, whereas depth meant the fraction of total T cells that were SARS-CoV-2-associated. Using the MIRA data, each spike-specific TCR was assigned both to the spike region to which the TCR was reactive and to a CD4 or CD8 class. Log10-transformed breadth and depth values were compared by one-way ANOVA with Sidak's multiple comparisons tests. TCRdb took this table from immuneACCESS and kept in-frame rearrangements with V and J called. Such tables lack part of the clones; where checked against another copy, unresolved V genes explain under half of the gap, and the rest is unexplained. From that table come the V and J calls and clone size; the DNA was used to work out D and trimming. A total of around 100,000 clones appear in this sample, approximately 88% of them only once. 16% of the sample rests with the top ten.

The meaning of the sample's time point label: baseline before first vaccination. Vaccinee samples were obtained from the UK trials COV001 and COV002, which included a single-blind randomized controlled phase 2/3 trial of AZD1222 (ChAdOx1 nCoV-19) in healthy adults. For TCRbeta chain sequencing, PBMC samples were collected from trial participants at day 0 and at day 28 after the second dose. As regards this clone: Its recognized antigen is unknown. No base quality values were provided; no much bigger clone lies one nucleotide off.

Cut back by 0 bases and 7 bases, the V and J ends lie 18 bases apart. From the germline V gene, CDR1 is MNHEY and CDR2 is SVGAGI. Spanning cysteine to phenylalanine, the CDR3 consists of 16 amino acids. The retained sequence is limited to the CDR3, 48 bases, with the frame set at the first base. The specimen comprised peripheral blood, sampled on day 0 of AZD1222 vaccination. This chain joins TRBV6-5 to TRBJ1-2; the D gene is perhaps TRBD1, on 5 matching bases. This TCR was recovered from an adult in good health. The CDR3: CASSYSFTDSSLGYTF. The nucleotides read TGTGCCAGCAGTTACTCCTTTACCGACAGCAGCCTTGGCTACACCTTC.